Below are 26 T cell receptor beta chains sequenced from a single sample in a study of shared clonotypes between healthy human individuals. Terminally differentiated effector memory CD45RA+ cells were left out of the naive CD8 fraction, which was CD45RO-negative and positively selected for CCR7. Repertoires were generated with immunoSEQ multiplex PCR, while TCRdb's copy carries only in-frame clones and drops some. The sample lists around 1,900,000 clones; about 94% were seen once. What was sequenced was naive CD8+ T cells from PBMCs. All receptors come from a man aged 18 to 30 in good health. Some clones in this sample may be carry-over from other donors' samples.

Note on this clone: One end of the junction is discordant with germline, which a read error may explain. V usage is TRBV7-9 and J usage is TRBJ1-2; D is unresolved. The CDR3 is made up of 15 amino acids. The V gene's germline CDR1 is SEHNR and CDR2 FQNEAQ (reference sequence). The CDR3 spells CANSLILSGIYGYTF. The DNA for the CDR3 is TGTGCCAACAGCTTAATATTATCCGGGATCTATGGCTACACCTTC.

The V gene is TRBV5-1, the J gene TRBJ1-1; no reliable D call. CDR3 length: 14 residues. The germline V gene has CDR1 SGHRS and CDR2 YFSETQ. The germline V and J ends were trimmed by 10 bases and 5 bases, with 21 bases remaining between them. Written as DNA, the CDR3 is TGCGCCTCTAAGGGTTGGGATGGGAGGACTGAAGCTTTCTTT. Its protein is CASKGWDGRTEAFF.

Concerning this clone itself: Other nucleotide sequences in the sample specify the same CDR3. The rearrangement joins TRBV9 to TRBJ2-7; TRBD2 matches 10 bases. The germline V gene encodes CDR1 SGDLS and CDR2 YYNGEE. The CDR3 is 15 residues long. Trimming removed 3 bases from V and 0 bases from J; junction bases left unmatched: 3. CDR3 amino acids: CASSAGLAYSYEQYF. CDR3 nucleotides: TGTGCCAGCAGCGCGGGACTAGCGTACTCCTACGAGCAGTACTTC.

This chain joins TRBV4-2 and TRBJ2-1, with D possibly being TRBD2 (5 bases). From germline, CDR1 is LGHNA and CDR2 YNFKEQ. V was pared by 0 bases and J by 5 bases, with 8 bases between. There are 14 residues in the CDR3. CDR3 amino acids: CASSQEAENNEQFF. The CDR3 bases are TGTGCCAGCAGCCAAGAAGCGGAGAACAATGAGCAGTTCTTC.

This chain joins TRBV4-2 and TRBJ1-1; D ambiguous. CDR3 length: 14 amino acids. V lost 1 base and J lost 3, with 9 bases in between. From germline, CDR1 is LGHNA and CDR2 YNFKEQ. Here the CDR3 DNA reads TGTGCCAGCAGCCAAGTTAGGGATCACACTGAAGCTTTCTTT. It yields the protein CASSQVRDHTEAFF.

This clone showed up just a few times. The V gene is TRBV30, the J gene TRBJ1-5; no definite D call. Trimming left V 1 base short and J 4 bases short, with 14 bases between. Germline V gives CDR1 GTSNPN, CDR2 SVGIG (reference sequence). CDR3 length: 15 amino acids. CDR3: CAWSDLTAGNQPQHF. The CDR3 DNA sequence: TGTGCCTGGAGTGATCTGACTGCTGGAAATCAGCCCCAGCATTTT.

The chain has TRBV7-9 and TRBJ1-2, with a possible D match to TRBD1 (5 bases). The ends were cut back, 4 bases at V and 0 bases at J, with 12 bases in the middle. CDR1 is SEHNR and CDR2 is FQNEAQ in the germline V gene (reference sequence). CDR3 length: 15 residues. CDR3 protein: CASSSRLTANYGYTF. CDR3 DNA sequence: TGTGCCAGCAGCTCTCGACTGACAGCTAACTATGGCTACACCTTC.

The chain has TRBV5-4 and TRBJ2-7; TRBD2 might be the D (5 bases). Germline CDR1 is SGHNT and CDR2 is YYREEE (reference sequence). V was clipped by 0 bases and J by 4 bases, with 11 bases between them. CDR3 length equals 14 residues. The DNA of the CDR3 is TGTGCCAGCAGCTTGGCCGCTCCGGGATACGAGCAGTACTTC. This encodes CASSLAAPGYEQYF.

The J gene is TRBJ2-2, the V gene TRBV9, with a tentative D call TRBD1 (6 bases). The CDR3 is 15 residues long. V lost 4 bases and J 6 bases, leaving 16 bases between the germline ends. Germline values: CDR1 SGDLS, CDR2 YYNGEE. The CDR3 DNA reads as TGTGCCAGCAGCATCCACAGGGTTGGCCCCGGGGAGCTGTTTTTT. Amino acids: CASSIHRVGPGELFF.

The chain employs TRBV4-3 and TRBJ2-7; D is possibly TRBD2 (6 bases). The V end lost 0 bases, the J end lost 6 bases, and 12 bases lay between the germline ends. Per germline, CDR1 LGHNA and CDR2 YSLEER. The CDR3 consists of 14 residues. DNA of the CDR3: TGCGCCAGCAGCCAAGACTACCCCGGGGGCGAGCAGTACTTC. This codes for CASSQDYPGGEQYF.

This chain links TRBV27 with TRBJ2-3; D possibly matches TRBD1 or TRBD2 (6 bases each). The CDR3 runs 17 residues. Germline-derived CDR1 and CDR2 are MNHEY and SMNVEV (reference sequence). Deletions cut 5 bases from V and 1 base from J, with 19 bases between. CDR3 DNA sequence: TGTGCCAGCAGTCCCACCCATGGGGGGCACCGCACAGATACGCAGTATTTT. Protein product: CASSPTHGGHRTDTQYF.

V and J are TRBV2 and TRBJ2-7, with 7 positions matching TRBD1. CDR1 is SNHLY, CDR2 FYNNEI, per germline. The CDR3 consists of 15 residues. Trimming took 7 bases from V and 2 from J; bases not matched to a gene: 11. CDR3: CASNTGALPTYEQYF. In DNA, the CDR3 is TGTGCCAGCAATACAGGGGCATTACCTACCTACGAGCAGTACTTC.

The V and J genes are TRBV19 and TRBJ2-1; 8 bases align to TRBD2. Unmatched junction bases numbered 5, after V lost 7 bases and J lost 6 bases. Germline assignment: CDR1 LNHDA and CDR2 SQIVND (reference sequence). The CDR3 contains 13 residues. DNA of the CDR3: TGTGCCAGTAAGGCGGGGGGCCCCAATGAGCAGTTCTTC. Its protein is CASKAGGPNEQFF.

The chain is built from TRBV5-6 and TRBJ1-3; 7 bases agree with TRBD1. CDR3 length: 16 amino acids. V trimming: 0 bases; J trimming: 5 bases; junction bases outside the gene matches: 8. From germline, CDR1 is SGHDT and CDR2 YYEEEE. Written as DNA, the CDR3 is TGTGCCAGCAGCTTGGCGTCGGGACAGACAAGAAACACCATATATTTT. This translates into CASSLASGQTRNTIYF.

A single count supports this clone. The chain is built from TRBV9 and TRBJ1-2; D gene ambiguous. This CDR3 region has 16 residues. With 1 base removed from V and 2 bases from J, the gap between germline ends came to 15 bases. Germline V gene data show CDR1 as SGDLS and CDR2 as YYNGEE. CDR3 protein: CASSVWGAGTNYGYTF. Written as DNA, the CDR3 is TGTGCCAGCAGCGTATGGGGTGCGGGCACCAACTATGGCTACACCTTC.

The chain recombines TRBV9 with TRBJ2-1; D is perhaps TRBD2 (5 bases). CDR3 length equals 14 residues. V dropped 4 bases and J dropped 4 bases, with 12 bases sitting between them. Germline loops: CDR1 SGDLS, CDR2 YYNGEE. CDR3 sequence (DNA): TGTGCCAGCAGCTTATCGGGGAGTTACAATGAGCAGTTCTTC. Encoded protein: CASSLSGSYNEQFF.

The rearrangement links TRBV27 to TRBJ2-2; D uncertain. The CDR3 runs to 14 residues. Germline V CDR1 and CDR2: MNHEY, SMNVEV (reference sequence). With 3 bases removed from V and 7 bases from J, the gap between germline ends came to 12 bases. The CDR3 sequence is CASSFNGLGGELFF. CDR3 nucleotide sequence: TGTGCCAGCAGTTTTAACGGTTTGGGCGGGGAGCTGTTTTTT.

The chain combines TRBV27 with TRBJ2-1, with TRBD1 identical over 8 bases. V dropped 9 bases and J dropped 2; count of bases not matched to a gene: 3. Germline CDR1 reads MNHEY; CDR2 reads SMNVEV (reference sequence). The CDR3 totals 13 residues. The CDR3 nucleotides read TGTGCCAGTCAACAGGGGGCCTACAATGAGCAGTTCTTC. It translates to CASQQGAYNEQFF.

Of note for this clone: Other DNA sequences from this sample encode an identical CDR3 as well. The rearrangement joins TRBV10-3 to TRBJ2-4, with D perhaps matching TRBD2 (6 bases). Germline lookup yields CDR1 ENHRY and CDR2 SYGVKD. The CDR3 has 15 amino acids. Trimming took off 2 bases at V and 0 bases at J, with 8 bases between the two ends. CDR3 coding DNA: TGTGCCATCAGTGAGGGGGGGTTAGCCAAAAACATTCAGTACTTC. Translating it yields CAISEGGLAKNIQYF.

A note on this clone: Germline is not matched at one junction end, which may reflect a read error. This chain uses TRBV29-1 with TRBJ1-2; weak D call: TRBD1 (5 bases). The CDR3 contains 10 residues. The germline gives CDR1 SQVTM, CDR2 ANQGSEA. CDR3 residues: CSVEEAGTLF. CDR3 nucleotides: TGCAGCGTTGAAGAGGCCGGGACCCTCTTC.

This rearrangement joins TRBV27 to TRBJ1-1; D is possibly TRBD1 (5 bases). Trimming removed 5 bases at V and 0 bases at J, with 16 bases between. Germline values: CDR1 MNHEY, CDR2 SMNVEV (reference sequence). CDR3 length: 16 amino acids. CDR3 DNA sequence: TGTGCCAGCAGTCCCAGGGTGGAAGGGGTGAACACTGAAGCTTTCTTT. This translates into CASSPRVEGVNTEAFF.

The rearrangement joins TRBV18 to TRBJ2-7; 7 nucleotides align to TRBD1. V was pared by 6 bases and J by 3 bases, with 8 bases of the junction left unmatched. Germline V lookup: CDR1 KGHSH, CDR2 LQKENI. CDR3 length: 14 residues. As DNA, the CDR3 is TGTGCCAGCTCGTCCGACGACAGGGTCTACGAGCAGTACTTC. This codes for CASSSDDRVYEQYF.

The gene calls are TRBV28 and TRBJ2-2, with D unclear. V was cut by 5 bases and J by 2 bases, with 9 bases left in between. The CDR3 sequence is 14 residues long. CDR1 is MDHEN, CDR2 SYDVKM, per germline. The CDR3 region has the DNA TGTGCCAGCAGTGTAACGTCCAACACCGGGGAGCTGTTTTTT. This translates into CASSVTSNTGELFF.

The chain couples TRBV30 to TRBJ1-1, with 11 bases lining up with TRBD1. The ends lost 5 bases at V and 0 bases at J; junction bases unmatched: 8. The CDR3 consists of 16 residues. Germline V gene lookup returns CDR1 GTSNPN and CDR2 SVGIG (reference sequence). CDR3 residues: CAWGDRGLGMNTEAFF. CDR3 sequence (DNA): TGTGCCTGGGGGGACAGGGGGTTGGGTATGAACACTGAAGCTTTCTTT.

This clone is a singleton in its sample. V and J are TRBV9 and TRBJ2-1; D unclear. The CDR3 consists of 14 residues. With 0 bases removed from V and 5 bases from J, the gap between germline ends came to 9 bases. Per the germline V gene, CDR1 is SGDLS and CDR2 is YYNGEE. CDR3 sequence (DNA): TGTGCCAGCAGCGTAGGTGTACAAAACAATGAGCAGTTCTTC. Amino acid sequence: CASSVGVQNNEQFF.

The chain uses TRBV7-2 and TRBJ2-6; D is possibly TRBD2 (7 bases). Between the trimmed V and J ends, which lost 4 bases and 4 bases, there was a span of 14 bases. Germline V gives CDR1 SGHTA, CDR2 FQGNSA. This CDR3 comprises 16 residues. CDR3 coding DNA: TGTGCCAGCAGCTGGGGAGGGGGACCCGGGGCCAACGTCCTGACTTTC. Its protein product is CASSWGGGPGANVLTF.